The clone carrying this TCR beta chain has just a few counts. What it binds is not known. The data belong to a study of beta chain features in type 1 diabetes. Study-wide results and caveats: People with Type 1 diabetes carried modestly yet significantly shorter TCRB CDR3s in all four CD4+ subsets.

Sequencing targeted expressed TCRB transcripts, as all isolated RNA had been reverse transcribed. Sequencing used immunoSEQ multiplex PCR; TCRdb keeps in-frame clones, though not all of them. The sample has roughly 340,000 clones; roughly 13% are singletons. A heparinised blood draw that averaged about 116 mL was obtained once from each donor. Source material: naive CD4+ T cells from blood. This TCR derives from a woman younger than 30 with type 1 diabetes.

CDR3 residues: CASSLGTGKALNYGYTF. Here the CDR3 DNA reads TGTGCCAGCAGCTTAGGGACAGGAAAAGCCTTGAACTATGGCTACACCTTC. The chain uses TRBV13 and TRBJ1-2; D is possibly TRBD1 (6 bases). Trimming took 0 bases from V and 2 from J, leaving 16 bases between them. Germline CDR1 PRHDT, CDR2 FYEKMQ (reference sequence). The CDR3 has 17 amino acids.